This entry describes one T cell receptor beta chain. Its specificity is not known. TCRdb keeps only in-frame clones here, not all; method: immunoSEQ multiplex PCR. The top ten clones hold roughly 13% of a sample with about 28,000 clones, 75% to 90% of them seen once. The entry originates in a study of early stage breast cancer tumors. Findings and limits, study-wide: Compared with adjacent normal breast, tumors showed about 2.5-fold denser, more clonal T cells.

V was clipped by 10 bases and J by 1 base; unmatched bases: 15. CDR3 size: 16 residues. Germline V gene lookup returns CDR1 ENHRY and CDR2 SYGVKD. The specimen was blood. This sequence was found in a person between 60 and 69 years old with breast cancer. The V gene is TRBV10-3, the J gene TRBJ1-1; 7 bases line up with TRBD1. The CDR3, as DNA: TGTGCCAGCCGTAAGACCGGGACAGAAAAGAACACTGAAGCTTTCTTT. The encoded protein is CASRKTGTEKNTEAFF.